This T cell receptor (beta chain) came from a study of blood T cell repertoires in COVID-19. Sequenced by immunoSEQ multiplex PCR; TCRdb stores in-frame clones only, minus some. The sample lists under 300,000 clones; around 86% were seen once. Specimen: peripheral blood. The TCR comes from a woman aged 55-75 years with active or convalescent COVID-19.

The CDR3 loop reads CASNVNSEKLFF. The CDR3, as DNA: TGTGCCAGCAACGTCAATAGTGAAAAACTGTTTTTT. The chain uses TRBV28 and TRBJ1-4; D is undetermined. CDR1 and CDR2 from the germline V gene are MDHEN and SYDVKM. Trimming pared 7 bases from V and 7 bases from J, leaving 10 bases between. This CDR3 spans 12 amino acids.